This T cell receptor beta chain originates from a study of blood T cells in healthy people across ages. With a J-beta primer mix and a sample-barcoded 5' primer, a second PCR ran about 7 to 12 cycles. Tagging of each cDNA molecule was performed by a template-switch adaptor with 12 random nucleotides. In TCRdb, the 5' RACE reads were re-called with MiXCR into one record per CDR3 protein. The top ten hold 20% to 25% of the sample, which has roughly 800,000 distinct CDR3 sequences, roughly 60% seen once. Details on this clonotype: Its antigen remains unidentified.

The study, taken as a whole, reports: TCR beta diversity correlated strongly with naive T cell percentage.

V shed 6 bases, J shed 8 bases, and the junction held 15 bases outside the gene matches. This CDR3 spans 16 amino acids. The clonotype comes from a man in his thirties or forties in good health. The sample taken for sequencing was blood. The chain has TRBV12-3 or TRBV12-4 and TRBJ2-1; 8 nucleotides match TRBD2. CDR3 amino acids: CASRPSSGSLGDEQFF. CDR3 nucleotide sequence: TGTGCCAGCAGGCCCTCTAGCGGGTCCCTCGGCGATGAGCAGTTCTTC.